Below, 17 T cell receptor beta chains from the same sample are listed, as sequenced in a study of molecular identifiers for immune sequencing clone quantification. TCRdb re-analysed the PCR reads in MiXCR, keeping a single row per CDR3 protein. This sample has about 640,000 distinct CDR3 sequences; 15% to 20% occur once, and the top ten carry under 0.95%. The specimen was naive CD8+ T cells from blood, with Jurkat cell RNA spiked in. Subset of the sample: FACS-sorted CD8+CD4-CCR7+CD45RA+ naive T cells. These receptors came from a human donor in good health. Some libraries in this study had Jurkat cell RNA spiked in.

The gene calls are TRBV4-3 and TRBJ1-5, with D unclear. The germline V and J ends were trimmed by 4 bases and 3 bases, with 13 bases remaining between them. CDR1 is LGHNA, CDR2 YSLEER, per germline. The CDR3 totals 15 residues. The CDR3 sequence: CASSPGSGINQPQHF. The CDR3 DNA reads TGCGCCAGCAGCCCCGGTAGTGGGATCAATCAGCCCCAGCATTTT.

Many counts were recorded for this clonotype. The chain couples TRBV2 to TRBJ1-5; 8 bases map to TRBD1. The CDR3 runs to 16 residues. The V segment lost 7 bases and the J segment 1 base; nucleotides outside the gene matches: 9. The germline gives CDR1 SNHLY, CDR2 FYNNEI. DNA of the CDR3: TGTGCCAGCACCCATCGGGGACAGGACAGCAATCAGCCCCAGCATTTT. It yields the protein CASTHRGQDSNQPQHF. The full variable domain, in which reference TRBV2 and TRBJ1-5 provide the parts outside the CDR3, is EPEVTQTPSHQVTQMGQEVILRCVPISNHLYFYWYRQILGQKVEFLVSFYNNEISEKSEIFDDQFSVERPDGSNFTLKIRSTKLEDSAMYFCASTHRGQDSNQPQHFGDGTRLSIL.

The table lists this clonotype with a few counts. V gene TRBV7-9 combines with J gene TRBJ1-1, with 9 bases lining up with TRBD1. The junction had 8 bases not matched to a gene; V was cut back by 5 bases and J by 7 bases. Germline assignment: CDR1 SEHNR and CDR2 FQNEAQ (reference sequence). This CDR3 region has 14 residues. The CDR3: CASSLPGQGDEAFF. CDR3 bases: TGTGCCAGCAGCCTACCGGGACAGGGAGATGAAGCTTTCTTT. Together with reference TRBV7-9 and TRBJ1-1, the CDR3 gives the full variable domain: DTGVSQNPRHKITKRGQNVTFRCDPISEHNRLYWYRQTLGQGPEFLTYFQNEAQLEKSRLLSDRFSAERPKGSFSTLEIQRTEQGDSAMYLCASSLPGQGDEAFFGQGTRLTVV.

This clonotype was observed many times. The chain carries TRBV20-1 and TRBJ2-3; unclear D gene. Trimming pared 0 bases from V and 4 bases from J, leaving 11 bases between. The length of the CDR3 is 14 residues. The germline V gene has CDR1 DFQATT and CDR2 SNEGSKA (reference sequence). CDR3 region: CSARDGLGSDTQYF. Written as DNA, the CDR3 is TGCAGTGCTAGAGATGGGTTGGGGTCAGATACGCAGTATTTT.

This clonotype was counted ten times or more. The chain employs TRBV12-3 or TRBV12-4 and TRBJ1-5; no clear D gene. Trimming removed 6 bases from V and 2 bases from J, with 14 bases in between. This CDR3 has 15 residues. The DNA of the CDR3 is TGTGCCAGCAGCAGCTCCGGGAGACGCAATCAGCCCCAGCATTTT. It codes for CASSSSGRRNQPQHF.

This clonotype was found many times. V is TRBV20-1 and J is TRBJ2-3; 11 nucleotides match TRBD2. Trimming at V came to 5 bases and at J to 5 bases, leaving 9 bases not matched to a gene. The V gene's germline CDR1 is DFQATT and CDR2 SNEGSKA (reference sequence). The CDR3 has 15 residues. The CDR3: CSAAAIAGGGDTQYF. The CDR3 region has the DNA TGCAGTGCTGCAGCCATAGCGGGAGGGGGAGATACGCAGTATTTT.

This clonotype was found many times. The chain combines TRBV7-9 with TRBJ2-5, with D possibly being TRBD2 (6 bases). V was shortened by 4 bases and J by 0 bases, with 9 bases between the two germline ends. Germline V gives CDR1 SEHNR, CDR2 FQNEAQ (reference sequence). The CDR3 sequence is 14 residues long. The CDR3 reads CASSSSGDQETQYF. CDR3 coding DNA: TGTGCCAGCAGCTCCTCGGGGGACCAAGAGACCCAGTACTTC.

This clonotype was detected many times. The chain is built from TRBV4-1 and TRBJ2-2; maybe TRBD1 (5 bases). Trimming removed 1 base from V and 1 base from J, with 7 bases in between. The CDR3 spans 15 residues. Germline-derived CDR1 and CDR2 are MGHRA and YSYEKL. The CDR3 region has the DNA TGCGCCAGCAGCCAAGGAAGGGGGAACACCGGGGAGCTGTTTTTT. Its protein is CASSQGRGNTGELFF.

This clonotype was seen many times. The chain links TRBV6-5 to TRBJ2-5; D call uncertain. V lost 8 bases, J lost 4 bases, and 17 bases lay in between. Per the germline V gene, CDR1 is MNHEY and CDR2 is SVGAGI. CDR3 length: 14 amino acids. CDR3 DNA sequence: TGTGCCAGCCAACCGGTCGTTCAGCTAGAGACCCAGTACTTC. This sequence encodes CASQPVVQLETQYF.

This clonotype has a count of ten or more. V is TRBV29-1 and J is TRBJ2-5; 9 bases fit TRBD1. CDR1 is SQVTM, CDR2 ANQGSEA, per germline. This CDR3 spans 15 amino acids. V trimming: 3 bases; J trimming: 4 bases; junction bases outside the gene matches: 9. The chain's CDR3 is CSVDSGGQGTETQYF. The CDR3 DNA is TGCAGCGTTGACAGTGGCGGACAGGGGACAGAGACCCAGTACTTC.

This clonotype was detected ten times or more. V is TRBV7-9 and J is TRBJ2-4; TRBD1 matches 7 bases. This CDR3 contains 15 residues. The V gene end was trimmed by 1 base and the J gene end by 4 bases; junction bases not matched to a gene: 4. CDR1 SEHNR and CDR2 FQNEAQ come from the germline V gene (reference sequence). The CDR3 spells CASSLVTGPKNIQYF. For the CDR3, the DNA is TGTGCCAGCAGCTTAGTGACAGGGCCAAAAAACATTCAGTACTTC.

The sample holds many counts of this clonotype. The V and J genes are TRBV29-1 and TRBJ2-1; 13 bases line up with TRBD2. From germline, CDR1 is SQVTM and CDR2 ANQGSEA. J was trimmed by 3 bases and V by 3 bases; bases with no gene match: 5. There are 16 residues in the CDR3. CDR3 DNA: TGCAGCGTTGAGGGACTAGCGGGACTCCTCTACAATGAGCAGTTCTTC. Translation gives CSVEGLAGLLYNEQFF.

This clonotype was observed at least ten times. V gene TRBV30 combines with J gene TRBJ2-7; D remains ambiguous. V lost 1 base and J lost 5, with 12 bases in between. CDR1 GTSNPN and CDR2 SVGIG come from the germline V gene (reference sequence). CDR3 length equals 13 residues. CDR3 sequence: CAWSESFGDEQYF. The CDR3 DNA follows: TGTGCCTGGAGTGAAAGCTTTGGAGACGAGCAGTACTTC.

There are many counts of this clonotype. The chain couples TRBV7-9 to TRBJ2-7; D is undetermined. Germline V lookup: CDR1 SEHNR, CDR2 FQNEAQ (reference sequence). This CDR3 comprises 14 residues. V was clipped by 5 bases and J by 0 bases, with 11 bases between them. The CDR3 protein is CASSPDTTSYEQYF. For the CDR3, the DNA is TGTGCCAGCAGCCCCGACACAACCTCCTACGAGCAGTACTTC.

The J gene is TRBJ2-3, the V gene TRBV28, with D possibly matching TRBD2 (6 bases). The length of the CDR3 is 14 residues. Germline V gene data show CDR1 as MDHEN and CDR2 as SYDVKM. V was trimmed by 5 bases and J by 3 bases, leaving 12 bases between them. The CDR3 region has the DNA TGTGCCAGCAGTGGGGACTCGTTTACAGATACGCAGTATTTT. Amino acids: CASSGDSFTDTQYF.

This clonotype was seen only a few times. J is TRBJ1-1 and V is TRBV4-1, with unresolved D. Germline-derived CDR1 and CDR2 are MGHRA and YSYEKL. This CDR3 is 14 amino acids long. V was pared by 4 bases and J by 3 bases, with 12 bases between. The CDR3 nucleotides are TGCGCCAGCAGCCCAAGTTCGGTCCACACTGAAGCTTTCTTT. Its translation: CASSPSSVHTEAFF.

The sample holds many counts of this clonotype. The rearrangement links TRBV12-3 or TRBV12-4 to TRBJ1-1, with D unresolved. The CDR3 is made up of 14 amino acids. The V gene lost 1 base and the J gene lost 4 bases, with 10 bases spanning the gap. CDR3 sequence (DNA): TGTGCCAGCAGTTTAGAAGGGTTTGGCACTGAAGCTTTCTTT. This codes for CASSLEGFGTEAFF.